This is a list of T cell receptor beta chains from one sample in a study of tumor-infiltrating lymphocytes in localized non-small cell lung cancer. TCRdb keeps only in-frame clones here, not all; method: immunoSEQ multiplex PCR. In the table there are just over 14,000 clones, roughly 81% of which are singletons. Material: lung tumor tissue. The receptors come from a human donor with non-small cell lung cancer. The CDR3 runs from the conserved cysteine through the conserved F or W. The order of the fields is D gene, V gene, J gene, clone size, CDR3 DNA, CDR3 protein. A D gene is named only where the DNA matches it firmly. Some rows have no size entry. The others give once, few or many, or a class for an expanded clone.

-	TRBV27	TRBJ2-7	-	TGTGCCAGCAGCCCCGGGCGGGATTACGAGCAGTACTTC	CASSPGRDYEQYF
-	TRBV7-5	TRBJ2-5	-	TGTGCCAGAAGCTTCTGGATTAGCGGGAGCGGCCAAGAGACCCAGTACTTC	CARSFWISGSGQETQYF
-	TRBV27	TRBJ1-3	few	TGTGCCAGCAGTGATGGGGCGGCAGGAAACACCATATATTTT	CASSDGAAGNTIYF
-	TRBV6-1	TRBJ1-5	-	TGTGCCAGCAGTGAATATACGTCTCGGGATCAGCCCCAGCATTTT	CASSEYTSRDQPQHF
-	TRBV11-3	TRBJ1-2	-	TGTGCCAGCAGCTTAGATGCTTCAGGGGTCGGCCACGGGGGCTACACCTTC	CASSLDASGVGHGGYTF
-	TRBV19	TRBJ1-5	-	TGTGCCAGTAATCGGATAGATAATAGCAATCAGCCCCAGCATTTT	CASNRIDNSNQPQHF
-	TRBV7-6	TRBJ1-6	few	TGTGCCAGCAGCTTGTCACCAGCAGCTGGGTTGGATTTTTCACCCCTCCACTTT	CASSLSPAAGLDFSPLHF
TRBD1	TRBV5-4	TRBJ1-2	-	TGTGCCAGCAGCTTGTCCGGACAGGCAGGCGGCTATGGCTACACCTTC	CASSLSGQAGGYGYTF
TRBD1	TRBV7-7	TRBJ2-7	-	TGTGCTAGCAGCCCCGGGACAGGGACGTACAACGAGCAGTACTTC	CASSPGTGTYNEQYF
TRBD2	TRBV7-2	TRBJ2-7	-	TGTGCCAGCAGCTTACAAACTAGCGGGAGCGAGCAGTACTTC	CASSLQTSGSEQYF
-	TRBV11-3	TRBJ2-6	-	TGTGCCAGCAGTTCCGGGGCCAACGTCCTGACTTTC	CASSSGANVLTF
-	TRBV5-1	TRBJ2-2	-	TGCGCCAGCAGTAGGGGGACGGGCACCGGGGAGCTGTTTTTT	CASSRGTGTGELFF
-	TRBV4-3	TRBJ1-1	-	TGCGCCAGCAGCGAAGGAAGCAAGGTGTTGGACCGGTGGAGGACTGAAGCTTTCTTT	CASSEGSKVLDRWRTEAFF
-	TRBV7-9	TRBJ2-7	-	TGTGCCAGCAGCTTAGGCAGGGTCTACGAGCAGTACTTC	CASSLGRVYEQYF
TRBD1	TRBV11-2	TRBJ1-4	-	TGTGCCAGCAGCTTTGGACAGGGTGAAAAACTGTTTTTT	CASSFGQGEKLFF
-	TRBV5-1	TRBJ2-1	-	TGCGCCAGCAGCTTGGCCAACTACAATGAGCAGTTCTTC	CASSLANYNEQFF
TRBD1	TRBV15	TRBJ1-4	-	TGTGCCACCAGCAGGGGACAGGTTGCAACTAATGAAAAACTGTTTTTT	CATSRGQVATNEKLFF
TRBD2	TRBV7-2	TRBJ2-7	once	TGTGCCAGCAGCTTAGACGGGAGGGCCGTCGAGCAGTACTTC	CASSLDGRAVEQYF
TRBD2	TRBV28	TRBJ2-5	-	TGTGCCAGCAGTTTAATAACTAGCGGGGCACAAGAGACCCAGTACTTC	CASSLITSGAQETQYF
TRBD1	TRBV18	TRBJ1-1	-	TGTGCCAGCTCACAGGACAGGGGGGACACTGAAGCTTTCTTT	CASSQDRGDTEAFF
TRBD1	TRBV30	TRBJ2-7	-	TGTGCCTGGAGTGCTGGACAGGGAATTCCCCACGAGCAGTACTTC	CAWSAGQGIPHEQYF
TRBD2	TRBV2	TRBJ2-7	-	TGTGCCAGCAGGGAGAAAGCGGGAACTTCCTACGAGCAGTACTTC	CASREKAGTSYEQYF